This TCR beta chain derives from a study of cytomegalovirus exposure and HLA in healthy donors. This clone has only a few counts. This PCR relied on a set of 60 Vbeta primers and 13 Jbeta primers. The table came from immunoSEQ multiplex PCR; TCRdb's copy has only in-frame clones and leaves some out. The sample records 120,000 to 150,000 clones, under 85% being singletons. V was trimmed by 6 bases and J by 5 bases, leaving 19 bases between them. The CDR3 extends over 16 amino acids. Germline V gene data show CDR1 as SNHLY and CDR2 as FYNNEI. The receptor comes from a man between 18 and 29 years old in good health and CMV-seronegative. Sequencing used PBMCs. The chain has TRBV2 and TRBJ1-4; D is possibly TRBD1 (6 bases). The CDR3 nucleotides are TGTGCCAGCAGGCGCGAACAGGGTCGAGGGAATGAAAAACTGTTTTTT. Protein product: CASRREQGRGNEKLFF.